The source of this T cell receptor (beta chain) is a study of beta chain features in type 1 diabetes. At the level of the study: Sorted cells from all samples, numbering about 100,000,000, were examined.

Isolated RNA was reverse transcribed in full, so expressed TCRB transcripts were sequenced. Measured with immunoSEQ multiplex PCR; TCRdb has only the in-frame clones, and not every one. In the table there are 240,000 or so clones, 68% of which are singletons. V was trimmed by 0 bases and J by 9 bases, leaving 13 bases between them. CDR3 length: 14 amino acids. Germline V gene lookup returns CDR1 SGDLS and CDR2 YYNGEE. The V call is TRBV9, the J call TRBJ2-1, with D unclear. This receptor was taken from a young man in good health. The material sequenced was naive CD4+ T cells from blood. This chain's CDR3 is CASSVALSLGEQFF. DNA for the CDR3: TGTGCCAGCAGCGTAGCCCTCTCTCTAGGTGAGCAGTTCTTC.